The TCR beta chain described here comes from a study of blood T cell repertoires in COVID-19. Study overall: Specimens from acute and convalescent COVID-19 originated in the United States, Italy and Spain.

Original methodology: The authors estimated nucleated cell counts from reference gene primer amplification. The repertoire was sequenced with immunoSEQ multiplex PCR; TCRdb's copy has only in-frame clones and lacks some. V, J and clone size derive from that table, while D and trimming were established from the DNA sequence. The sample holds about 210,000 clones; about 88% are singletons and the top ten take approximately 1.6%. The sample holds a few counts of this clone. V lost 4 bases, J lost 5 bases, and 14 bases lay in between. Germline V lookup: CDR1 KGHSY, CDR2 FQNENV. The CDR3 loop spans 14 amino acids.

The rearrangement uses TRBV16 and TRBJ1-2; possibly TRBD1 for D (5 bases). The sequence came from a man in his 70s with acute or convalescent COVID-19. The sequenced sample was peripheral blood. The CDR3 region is CASSLLIAGYGYTF. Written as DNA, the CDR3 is TGTGCCAGCAGCCTTTTAATAGCAGGGTATGGCTACACCTTC.